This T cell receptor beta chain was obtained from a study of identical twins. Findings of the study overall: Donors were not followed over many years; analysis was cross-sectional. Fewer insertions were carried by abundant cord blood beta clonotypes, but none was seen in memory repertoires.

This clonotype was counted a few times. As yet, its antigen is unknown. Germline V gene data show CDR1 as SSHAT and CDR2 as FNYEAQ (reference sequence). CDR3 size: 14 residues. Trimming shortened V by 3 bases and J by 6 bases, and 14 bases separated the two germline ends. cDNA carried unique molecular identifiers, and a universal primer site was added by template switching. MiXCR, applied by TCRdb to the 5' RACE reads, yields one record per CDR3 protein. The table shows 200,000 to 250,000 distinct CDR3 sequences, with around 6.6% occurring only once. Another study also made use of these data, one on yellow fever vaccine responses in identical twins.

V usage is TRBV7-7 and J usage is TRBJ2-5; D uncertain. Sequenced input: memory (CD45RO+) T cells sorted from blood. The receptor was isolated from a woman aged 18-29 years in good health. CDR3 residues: CASSFSTARKTQYF. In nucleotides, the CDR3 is TGTGCCAGCAGCTTCTCTACAGCTCGGAAGACCCAGTACTTC.